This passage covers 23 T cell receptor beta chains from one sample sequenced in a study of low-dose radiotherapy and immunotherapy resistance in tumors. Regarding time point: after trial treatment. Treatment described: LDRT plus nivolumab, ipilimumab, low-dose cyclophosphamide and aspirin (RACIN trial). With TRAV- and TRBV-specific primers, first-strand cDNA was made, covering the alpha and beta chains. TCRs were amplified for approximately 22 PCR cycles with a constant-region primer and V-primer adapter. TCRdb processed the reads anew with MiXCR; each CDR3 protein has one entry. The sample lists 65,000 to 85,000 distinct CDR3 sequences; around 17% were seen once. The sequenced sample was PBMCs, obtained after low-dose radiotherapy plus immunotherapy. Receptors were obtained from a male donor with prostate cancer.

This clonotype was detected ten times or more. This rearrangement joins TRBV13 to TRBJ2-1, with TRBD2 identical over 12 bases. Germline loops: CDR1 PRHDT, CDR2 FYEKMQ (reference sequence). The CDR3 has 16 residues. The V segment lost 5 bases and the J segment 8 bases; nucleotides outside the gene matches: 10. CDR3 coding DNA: TGTGCCAGCAGCCTTACCAGACTAGCGGGAGCGCATGAGCAGTTCTTC. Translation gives CASSLTRLAGAHEQFF. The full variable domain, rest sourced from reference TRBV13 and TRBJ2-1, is AAGVIQSPRHLIKEKRETATLKCYPIPRHDTVYWYQQGPGQDPQFLISFYEKMQSDKGSIPDRFSAQQFSDYHSELNMSSLELGDSALYFCASSLTRLAGAHEQFFGPGTRLTVL.

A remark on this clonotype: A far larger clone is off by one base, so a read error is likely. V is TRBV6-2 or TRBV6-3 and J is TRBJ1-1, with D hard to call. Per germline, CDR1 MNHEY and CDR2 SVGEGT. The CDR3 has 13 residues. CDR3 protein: CACSSDMVPGAFF. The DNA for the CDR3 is TGTGCCTGCAGTTCCGACATGGTACCTGGGGCTTTCTTT.

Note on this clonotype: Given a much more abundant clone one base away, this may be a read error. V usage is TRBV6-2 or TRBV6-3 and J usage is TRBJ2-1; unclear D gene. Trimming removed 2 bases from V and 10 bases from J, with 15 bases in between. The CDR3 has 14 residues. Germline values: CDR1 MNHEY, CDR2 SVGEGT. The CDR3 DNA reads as TGTGCCAGCAGTTACCCCTCACTTAACTACGAGCAGTTCTTC. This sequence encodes CASSYPSLNYEQFF.

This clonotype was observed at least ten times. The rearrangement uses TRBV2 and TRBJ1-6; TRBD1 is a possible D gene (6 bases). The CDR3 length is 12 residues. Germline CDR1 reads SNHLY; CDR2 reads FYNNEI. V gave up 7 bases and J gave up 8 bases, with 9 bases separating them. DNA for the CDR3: TGTGCCAGCAACAGGGTAGATTCACCCCTCCACTTT. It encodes CASNRVDSPLHF.

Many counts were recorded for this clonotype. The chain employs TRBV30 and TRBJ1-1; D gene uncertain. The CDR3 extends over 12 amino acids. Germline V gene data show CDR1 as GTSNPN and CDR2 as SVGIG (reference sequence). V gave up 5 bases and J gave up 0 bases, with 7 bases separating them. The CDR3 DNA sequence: TGTGCCTGGTTGCGCTTGAACACTGAAGCTTTCTTT. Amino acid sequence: CAWLRLNTEAFF.

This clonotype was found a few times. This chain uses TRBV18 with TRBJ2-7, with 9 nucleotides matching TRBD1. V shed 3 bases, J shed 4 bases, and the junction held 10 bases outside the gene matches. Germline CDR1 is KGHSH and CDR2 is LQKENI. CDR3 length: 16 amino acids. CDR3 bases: TGTGCCAGCTCACCCCCGGGGACAGGGACACTTTACGAGCAGTACTTC. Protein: CASSPPGTGTLYEQYF. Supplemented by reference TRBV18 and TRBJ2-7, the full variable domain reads NAGVMQNPRHLVRRRGQEARLRCSPMKGHSHVYWYRQLPEEGLKFMVYLQKENIIDESGMPKERFSAEFPKEGPSILRIQQVVRGDSAAYFCASSPPGTGTLYEQYFGPGTRLTVT.

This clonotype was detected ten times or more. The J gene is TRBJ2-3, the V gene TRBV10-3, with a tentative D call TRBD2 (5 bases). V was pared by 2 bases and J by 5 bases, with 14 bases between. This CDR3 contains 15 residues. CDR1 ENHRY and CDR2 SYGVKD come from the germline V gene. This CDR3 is CAISEGLANRDTQYF. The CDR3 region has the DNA TGTGCCATCAGTGAGGGCCTAGCAAATAGAGATACGCAGTATTTT.

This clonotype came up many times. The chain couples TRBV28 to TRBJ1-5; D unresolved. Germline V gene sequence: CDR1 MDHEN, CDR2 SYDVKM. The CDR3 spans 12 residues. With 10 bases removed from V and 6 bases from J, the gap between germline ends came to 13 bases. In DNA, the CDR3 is TGTGCCACCGAAAAGCTGGGTCAGCCCCAGCATTTT. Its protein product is CATEKLGQPQHF.

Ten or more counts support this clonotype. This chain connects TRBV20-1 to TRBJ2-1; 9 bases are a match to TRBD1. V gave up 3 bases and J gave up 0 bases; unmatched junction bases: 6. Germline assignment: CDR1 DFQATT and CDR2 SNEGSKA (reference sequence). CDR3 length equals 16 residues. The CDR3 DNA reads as TGCAGTGCTAGTGACAGGGGGAAATCCTCCTACAATGAGCAGTTCTTC. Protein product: CSASDRGKSSYNEQFF.

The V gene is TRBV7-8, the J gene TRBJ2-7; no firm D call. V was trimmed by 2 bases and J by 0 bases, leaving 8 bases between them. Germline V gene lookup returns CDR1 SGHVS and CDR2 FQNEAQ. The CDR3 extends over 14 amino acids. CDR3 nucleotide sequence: TGTGCCAGCAGCTTATCTTTTAACTCCTACGAGCAGTACTTC. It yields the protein CASSLSFNSYEQYF. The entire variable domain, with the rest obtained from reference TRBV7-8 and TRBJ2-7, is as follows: GAGVSQSPRYKVAKRGQDVALRCDPISGHVSLFWYQQALGQGPEFLTYFQNEAQLDKSGLPSDRFFAERPEGSVSTLKIQRTQQEDSAVYLCASSLSFNSYEQYFGPGTRLTVT.

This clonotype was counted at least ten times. The CDR3 bases are TGTGCCAGCAGCTGGGGACCGAACACCGGGGAGCTGTTTTTT. Translation: CASSWGPNTGELFF. The genes are TRBV7-2 and TRBJ2-2, with D perhaps being TRBD1 or TRBD2 (5 bases each). Germline CDR1 is SGHTA and CDR2 is FQGNSA. The CDR3 loop spans 14 amino acids. The ends were cut back, 4 bases at V and 0 bases at J, with 6 bases in the middle.

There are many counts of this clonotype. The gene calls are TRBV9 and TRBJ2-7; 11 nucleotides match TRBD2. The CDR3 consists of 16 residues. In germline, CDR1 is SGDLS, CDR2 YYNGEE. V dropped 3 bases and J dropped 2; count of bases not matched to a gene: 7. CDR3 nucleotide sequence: TGTGCCAGCAGCGCCCGACTAGCGGGACAACCCTACGAGCAGTACTTC. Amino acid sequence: CASSARLAGQPYEQYF. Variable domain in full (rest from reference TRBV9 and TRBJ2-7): DSGVTQTPKHLITATGQRVTLRCSPRSGDLSVYWYQQSLDQGLQFLIQYYNGEERAKGNILERFSAQQFPDLHSELNLSSLELGDSALYFCASSARLAGQPYEQYFGPGTRLTVT.

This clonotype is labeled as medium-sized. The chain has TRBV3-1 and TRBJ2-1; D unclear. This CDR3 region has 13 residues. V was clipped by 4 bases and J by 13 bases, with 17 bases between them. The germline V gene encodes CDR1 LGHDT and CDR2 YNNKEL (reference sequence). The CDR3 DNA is TGTGCCAGCAGCCCGGCCCCACACGGTCGTCAGTTCTTC. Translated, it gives CASSPAPHGRQFF.

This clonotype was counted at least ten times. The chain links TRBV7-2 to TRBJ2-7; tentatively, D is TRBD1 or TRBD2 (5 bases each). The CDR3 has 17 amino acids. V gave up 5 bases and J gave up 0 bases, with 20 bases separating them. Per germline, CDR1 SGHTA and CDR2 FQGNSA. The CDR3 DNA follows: TGTGCCAGCAGCGTGGGACGGGACGGATGGAGCTCCTACGAGCAGTACTTC. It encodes CASSVGRDGWSSYEQYF.

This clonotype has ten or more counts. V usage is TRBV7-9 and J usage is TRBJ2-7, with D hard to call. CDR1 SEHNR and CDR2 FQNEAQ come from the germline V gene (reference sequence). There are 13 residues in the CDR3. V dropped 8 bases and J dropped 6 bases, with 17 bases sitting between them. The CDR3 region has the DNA TGTGCCAGCGACTCAACAGTTGAGAGCGAGCAGTACTTC. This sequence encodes CASDSTVESEQYF.

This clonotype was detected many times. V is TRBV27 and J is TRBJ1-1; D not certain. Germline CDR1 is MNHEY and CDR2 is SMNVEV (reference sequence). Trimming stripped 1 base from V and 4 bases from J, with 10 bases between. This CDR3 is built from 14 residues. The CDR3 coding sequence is TGTGCCAGCAGTTTATATCCGGAGGGCACTGAAGCTTTCTTT. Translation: CASSLYPEGTEAFF.

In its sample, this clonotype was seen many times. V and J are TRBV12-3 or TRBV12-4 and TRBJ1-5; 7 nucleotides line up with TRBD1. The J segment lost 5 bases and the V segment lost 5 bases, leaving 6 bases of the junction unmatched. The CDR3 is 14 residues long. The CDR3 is CASSPVGGYQPQHF. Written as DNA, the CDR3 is TGTGCCAGCAGTCCAGTAGGGGGCTATCAGCCCCAGCATTTT.

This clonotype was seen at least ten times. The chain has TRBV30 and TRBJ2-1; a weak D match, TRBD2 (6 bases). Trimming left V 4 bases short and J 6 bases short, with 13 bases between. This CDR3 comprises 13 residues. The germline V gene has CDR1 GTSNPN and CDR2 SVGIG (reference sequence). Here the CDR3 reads CAWTDRRGNEQFF. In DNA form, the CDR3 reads TGTGCCTGGACCGATCGGAGGGGCAATGAGCAGTTCTTC.

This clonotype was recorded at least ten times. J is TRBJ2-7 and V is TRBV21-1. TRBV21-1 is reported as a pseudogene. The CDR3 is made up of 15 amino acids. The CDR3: CASSKGRVRPYEQYF. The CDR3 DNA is TGTGCCAGCAGCAAAGGTCGAGTTAGACCCTACGAGCAGTACTTC.

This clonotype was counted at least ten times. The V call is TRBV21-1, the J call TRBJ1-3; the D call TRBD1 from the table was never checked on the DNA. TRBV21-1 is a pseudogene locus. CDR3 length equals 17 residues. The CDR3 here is CASSLSSGGYSGNTIYF. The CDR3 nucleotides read TGTGCCAGCAGCCTAAGTTCAGGGGGGTACTCTGGAAACACCATATATTTT.

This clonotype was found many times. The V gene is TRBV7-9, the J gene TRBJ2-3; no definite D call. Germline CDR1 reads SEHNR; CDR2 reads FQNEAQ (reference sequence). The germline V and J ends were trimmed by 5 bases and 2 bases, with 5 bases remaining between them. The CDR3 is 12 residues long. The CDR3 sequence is CASSEYTDTQYF. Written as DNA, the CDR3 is TGTGCCAGCAGCGAATACACAGATACGCAGTATTTT. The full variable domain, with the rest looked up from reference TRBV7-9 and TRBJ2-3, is DTGVSQNPRHKITKRGQNVTFRCDPISEHNRLYWYRQTLGQGPEFLTYFQNEAQLEKSRLLSDRFSAERPKGSFSTLEIQRTEQGDSAMYLCASSEYTDTQYFGPGTRLTVL.

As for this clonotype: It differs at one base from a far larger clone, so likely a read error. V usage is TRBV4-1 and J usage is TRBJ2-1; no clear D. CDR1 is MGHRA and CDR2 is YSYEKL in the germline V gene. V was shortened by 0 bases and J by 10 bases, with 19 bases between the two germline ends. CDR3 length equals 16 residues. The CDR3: CASSQDPLFLAYEQFF. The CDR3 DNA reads TGCGCCAGCAGCCAAGACCCGCTGTTCTTAGCCTACGAGCAGTTCTTC.

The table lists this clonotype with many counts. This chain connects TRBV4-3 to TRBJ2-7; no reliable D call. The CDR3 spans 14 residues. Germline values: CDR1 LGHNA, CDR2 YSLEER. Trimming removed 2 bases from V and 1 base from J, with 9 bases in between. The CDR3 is CASSQNPLSYEQYF. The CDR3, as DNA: TGCGCCAGCAGCCAAAACCCGCTTTCCTACGAGCAGTACTTC.